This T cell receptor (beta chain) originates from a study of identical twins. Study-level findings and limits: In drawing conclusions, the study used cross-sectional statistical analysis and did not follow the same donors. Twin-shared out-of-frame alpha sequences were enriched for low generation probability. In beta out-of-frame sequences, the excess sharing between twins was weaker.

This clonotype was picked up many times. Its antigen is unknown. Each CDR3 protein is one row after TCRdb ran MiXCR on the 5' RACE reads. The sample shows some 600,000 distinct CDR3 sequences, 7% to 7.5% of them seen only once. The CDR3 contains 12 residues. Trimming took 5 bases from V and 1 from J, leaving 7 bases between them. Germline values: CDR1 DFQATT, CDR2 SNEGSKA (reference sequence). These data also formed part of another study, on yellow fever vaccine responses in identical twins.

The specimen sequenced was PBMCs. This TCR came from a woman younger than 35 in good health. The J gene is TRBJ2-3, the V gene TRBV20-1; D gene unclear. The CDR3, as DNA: TGCAGTGCTCGTCAGGGCACAGATACGCAGTATTTT. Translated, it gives CSARQGTDTQYF.